These 3 T cell receptor beta chains were all obtained from the same sample, sequenced in a study of T cells in women clearing cervical HPV infection. TCRdb's copy holds only in-frame clones and misses some; the assay was immunoSEQ multiplex PCR. The sample has some 50,000 clones. The sequencing input was blood buffy coat. The receptors here all came from a woman aged 18-70 years with a cervical HPV16 infection that either progressed to CIN3+ or cleared (not recorded which).

A note on this clone: Read data end 3 residues before the CDR3 end; the end is taken from the germline J gene. V is TRBV29-1 and J is TRBJ1-2; a weak D match, TRBD1 (5 bases). The length of the CDR3 is 12 residues. Germline loops: CDR1 SQVTM, CDR2 ANQGSEA. Partial CDR3 DNA: TGCAGCGTTGTTCAGGGAATGGGCGGC. Translating it yields CSVVQGMGG. The whole CDR3 sequence is CSVVQGMGGYTF.

Concerning this clone: The sequence runs out 3 residues before the end of the CDR3; the remainder is reconstructed from the germline J gene. The V and J genes are TRBV18 and TRBJ2-3; D tentatively reads TRBD1 or TRBD2 (5 bases each). CDR1 KGHSH and CDR2 LQKENI come from the germline V gene. This CDR3 spans 14 amino acids. CDR3 residues: CASSPRALRETQYF. The part of the CDR3 DNA that was read is TGTGCCAGCTCACCCAGGGCTTTGAGGGAGACG.

In regard to this clone: The CDR3 end is not reached by the read, which stops 3 residues before it; the germline J gene fills it in. The gene calls are TRBV20-1 and TRBJ1-2; D uncertain. Trimming removed 3 bases from V and 0 bases from J, with 5 bases in between. The CDR3 sequence is 12 residues long. Per the germline V gene, CDR1 is DFQATT and CDR2 is SNEGSKA (reference sequence). The DNA read from the CDR3 is TGCAGTGCTAGCCTAGCTAACTATGGC. Translated, it gives CSASLANYG. The CDR3 reads in full as CSASLANYGYTF.